One and the same sample provided the 4 T cell receptor beta chains below, sequenced in a study of blood T cell repertoires in COVID-19. Clones were read by immunoSEQ multiplex PCR, and TCRdb kept only the in-frame ones, dropping some. The sample consists of under 300,000 clones, around 88% of them appearing once. Sequencing was performed on PBMCs or T cells enriched from blood (not recorded which). Receptor source: a man aged 40-49 years who had recovered from COVID-19.

V usage is TRBV19 and J usage is TRBJ2-3, with no clear D. Trimming left V 3 bases short and J 11 bases short, with 12 bases between. Germline values: CDR1 LNHDA, CDR2 SQIVND (reference sequence). This CDR3 contains 12 residues. Written as DNA, the CDR3 is TGTGCCAGTAGTATGCTCCGCGAGGTGCAGTATTTT. This gives the protein CASSMLREVQYF.

The chain employs TRBV20-1 and TRBJ2-1, with D possibly being TRBD2 (6 bases). CDR3 length: 13 amino acids. The V and J ends lost 3 bases and 7 bases respectively, with 13 bases between them. Germline-derived CDR1 and CDR2 are DFQATT and SNEGSKA (reference sequence). Written as DNA, the CDR3 is TGCAGTGCTAGTGCGGGGATGTTAAATGAGCAGTTCTTC. The encoded protein is CSASAGMLNEQFF.

The chain has TRBV11-2 and TRBJ1-1; tentative D call: TRBD1 (5 bases). Germline values: CDR1 SGHAT, CDR2 FQNNGV. The CDR3 runs to 15 residues. Trimming removed 2 bases from V and 5 bases from J, with 15 bases in between. The CDR3 DNA reads TGTGCCAGCAGCTTACTACGGACATTTTATACTGAAGCTTTCTTT. Its translation: CASSLLRTFYTEAFF.

This chain joins TRBV5-1 and TRBJ1-5; 7 bases line up with TRBD1. In germline, CDR1 is SGHRS, CDR2 YFSETQ. This CDR3 is built from 15 residues. After removal of 0 bases from V and 2 bases from J, the junction contained 2 bases not matched to a gene. CDR3 loop: CASSLGGTGNQPQHF. CDR3 coding DNA: TGCGCCAGCAGCTTGGGCGGGACAGGCAATCAGCCCCAGCATTTT.